The clone carrying this T cell receptor beta chain appeared a few times. The record originates from a study of vaccination and CD4 T cells after COVID-19. The overall study: Four females and six males made up the convalescents, with two Hispanic.

TCRdb analysed the PCR reads with MiXCR anew, one entry per CDR3 protein. Among just over 35,000 distinct CDR3 sequences listed, around 33% were seen once. With V trimmed by 4 bases and J by 2 bases, 4 bases remained unmatched. This CDR3 region has 14 residues. Germline CDR1 reads SNHLY; CDR2 reads FYNNEI. The time point is: late sampling 161 to 241 days after vaccination in a few convalescent patients. Specimen: CD4+ T cells from blood, collected about 7 months after SARS-CoV-2 vaccination. This receptor was obtained from a human donor who had recovered from COVID-19. The V and J genes are TRBV2 and TRBJ1-2; 7 nucleotides agree with TRBD1. CDR3 nucleotides: TGTGCCAGCAGTGGGACAGGTGCCAACTATGGCTACACCTTC. Protein product: CASSGTGANYGYTF.